This entry lists 22 T cell receptor beta chains sequenced from one sample in a study of T cell responses to AZD1222 COVID-19 vaccine. This table comes from immunoSEQ multiplex PCR, and its TCRdb copy is limited to in-frame clones, with some not included. The table includes about 160,000 clones, around 94% detected once. Sequences were derived from peripheral blood, sampled on day 0 of AZD1222 vaccination. These receptors were obtained from an adult in good health.

This chain links TRBV27 with TRBJ2-5, with 12 bases identical to TRBD2. V was pared by 4 bases and J by 4 bases, with 4 bases of the junction left unmatched. The CDR3 runs 15 residues. CDR1 is MNHEY, CDR2 SMNVEV, per germline (reference sequence). CDR3 region: CASSSETSGGETQYF. In nucleotides, the CDR3 is TGTGCCAGCAGTTCCGAGACTAGCGGGGGAGAGACCCAGTACTTC.

V gene TRBV4-2 combines with J gene TRBJ2-3; 10 nucleotides agree with TRBD2. This CDR3 contains 15 residues. Per germline, CDR1 LGHNA and CDR2 YNFKEQ. The junction had 2 bases not matched to a gene; V was cut back by 0 bases and J by 5 bases. In nucleotides, the CDR3 is TGTGCCAGCAGCCAAGATTGGACTAGCGGAGATACGCAGTATTTT. It translates to CASSQDWTSGDTQYF.

V and J are TRBV7-9 and TRBJ1-6; D gene ambiguous. This CDR3 spans 15 amino acids. With 5 bases removed from V and 8 bases from J, the gap between germline ends came to 16 bases. Germline V lookup: CDR1 SEHNR, CDR2 FQNEAQ (reference sequence). The CDR3 reads CASSTDRAADSPLHF. The DNA for the CDR3 is TGTGCCAGCAGCACCGACCGGGCCGCGGATTCACCCCTCCACTTT.

Only one count was recorded for this clone. The chain combines TRBV25-1 with TRBJ1-2; D is unresolved. Germline V CDR1 and CDR2: MGHDK, SYGVNS. Deletions cut 0 bases from V and 4 bases from J, with 12 bases between. The CDR3 is 15 amino acids. The CDR3 loop is CASSEYRVDSYGYTF. As DNA, the CDR3 is TGTGCCAGCAGTGAATACCGGGTTGATAGCTATGGCTACACCTTC.

This chain connects TRBV7-3 to TRBJ2-7; no firm D call. The CDR3 is 14 residues long. Trimming took 2 bases from V and 1 from J, leaving 9 bases between them. The germline gives CDR1 SGHTA, CDR2 FQGTGA. CDR3 loop: CASSLGVGSYEQYF. In nucleotides, the CDR3 is TGTGCCAGCAGCTTAGGGGTTGGGTCCTACGAGCAGTACTTC.

The chain joins TRBV11-2 to TRBJ1-4; D uncertain. V lost 3 bases and J lost 8, with 4 bases in between. This CDR3 contains 11 residues. Germline CDR1 is SGHAT and CDR2 is FQNNGV. CDR3 residues: CASSLREKLFF. Here the CDR3 DNA reads TGTGCCAGCAGCTTGAGGGAAAAACTGTTTTTT. Based on the CDR3 plus reference TRBV11-2 and TRBJ1-4, the full variable domain is EAGVAQSPRYKIIEKRQSVAFWCNPISGHATLYWYQQILGQGPKLLIQFQNNGVVDDSQLPKDRFSAERLKGVDSTLKIQPAKLEDSAVYLCASSLREKLFFGSGTQLSVL.

This chain links TRBV7-2 with TRBJ1-2; a possible D gene is TRBD1 (5 bases). V lost 0 bases to trimming and J lost 4 bases, with 15 bases between them. Germline V lookup: CDR1 SGHTA, CDR2 FQGNSA. CDR3 length: 16 residues. The CDR3 coding sequence is TGTGCCAGCAGCTTAGCCTGGGCAGGGACGATCTATGGCTACACCTTC. This translates into CASSLAWAGTIYGYTF.

The gene calls are TRBV5-1 and TRBJ1-5, with a weak D call TRBD1 (5 bases). The CDR3 has 18 amino acids. The germline V gene encodes CDR1 SGHRS and CDR2 YFSETQ. Trimming cost V 0 bases and J 2 bases, with 18 bases left between them. DNA of the CDR3: TGCGCCAGCAGCTTGGTGGGGCGACAGTTCCAGGGCAATCAGCCCCAGCATTTT. It specifies CASSLVGRQFQGNQPQHF.

This chain links TRBV2 with TRBJ2-4, with D tentatively TRBD2 (6 bases). There are 11 residues in the CDR3. CDR1 and CDR2 (germline): SNHLY, FYNNEI. With 6 bases removed from V and 8 bases from J, the gap between germline ends came to 8 bases. CDR3 in DNA: TGTGCCAGCAGACGGGAGCACATTCAGTACTTC. It yields the protein CASRREHIQYF.

The chain recombines TRBV7-6 with TRBJ2-5; D call uncertain. The CDR3 contains 12 residues. Trimming shortened V by 2 bases and J by 4 bases, and 5 bases separated the two germline ends. CDR1 is SGHVS and CDR2 is FNYEAQ in the germline V gene. CDR3: CASSLLSETQYF. The CDR3 coding sequence is TGTGCCAGCAGCTTACTCTCAGAGACCCAGTACTTC.

This chain connects TRBV6-5 to TRBJ1-2, with TRBD1 matching 7 bases. This CDR3 has 14 amino acids. The germline V gene has CDR1 MNHEY and CDR2 SVGAGI. Trimming cost V 3 bases and J 5 bases; bases outside gene matches: 6. CDR3 sequence (DNA): TGTGCCAGCAGTTATGACAGGGAGTCTTATGGCTACACCTTC. Translation: CASSYDRESYGYTF.

The CDR3 spells CASSQRGQTGSLFIYEQYF. Here the CDR3 DNA reads TGTGCCAGCAGTCAGCGGGGGCAGACAGGGTCCCTTTTCATTTACGAGCAGTACTTC. V gene TRBV6-6 combines with J gene TRBJ2-7, with a tentative D call TRBD2 (8 bases). CDR3 length: 19 residues. V dropped 5 bases and J dropped 4 bases, with 30 bases sitting between them. Germline-derived CDR1 and CDR2 are MNHNY and SVGAGI (reference sequence).

The V and J genes are TRBV3-1 (or the pseudogene TRBV3-2) and TRBJ1-1, with TRBD1 identical over 7 bases. The CDR3 length is 14 residues. J lost 1 base, V lost 6 bases, and 5 bases had no gene match. Per the germline V gene, CDR1 is LGHDT and CDR2 is YNNKEL (reference sequence). CDR3 sequence (DNA): TGTGCCAGCAGAAAACAGGGGACGAACACTGAAGCTTTCTTT. It translates to CASRKQGTNTEAFF.

The gene calls are TRBV18 and TRBJ2-5; no clear D gene. Trimming took 0 bases from V and 6 from J, leaving 14 bases between them. The CDR3 is 15 amino acids. The germline gives CDR1 KGHSH, CDR2 LQKENI. CDR3 residues: CASSPPSIGIKTQYF. CDR3 in DNA: TGTGCCAGCTCACCACCATCAATAGGAATAAAGACCCAGTACTTC.

The genes are TRBV18 and TRBJ1-2; 7 bases align to TRBD1. The V segment lost 6 bases and the J segment 2 bases; nucleotides outside the gene matches: 0. CDR1 is KGHSH and CDR2 is LQKENI in the germline V gene. The CDR3 spans 12 residues. As DNA, the CDR3 is TGTGCCAGCTCGGGACAGAACTATGGCTACACCTTC. Translating gives CASSGQNYGYTF.

This clone was seen once. V is TRBV11-3 and J is TRBJ2-2; TRBD1 agrees at 10 bases. The CDR3 has 15 residues. Germline CDR1 SGHNT, CDR2 YENEEA. The V segment lost 4 bases and the J segment 5 bases; nucleotides outside the gene matches: 4. The CDR3 reads CASSWTGGFTGELFF. The CDR3 DNA is TGTGCCAGCAGCTGGACAGGGGGTTTTACCGGGGAGCTGTTTTTT.

The chain links TRBV7-8 to TRBJ2-1; D gene uncertain. The V gene's germline CDR1 is SGHVS and CDR2 FQNEAQ. Trimming took 1 base from V and 8 from J, leaving 21 bases between them. The CDR3 is 17 amino acids. CDR3 sequence: CASSLEVAFSRVYEQFF. DNA for the CDR3: TGTGCCAGCAGCTTAGAGGTAGCCTTTTCAAGAGTCTATGAGCAGTTCTTC.

This chain joins TRBV28 and TRBJ1-5; 8 bases are a match to TRBD1. Germline V gives CDR1 MDHEN, CDR2 SYDVKM. J lost 3 bases, V lost 7 bases, and 5 bases had no gene match. The CDR3 extends over 14 amino acids. CDR3 in DNA: TGTGCCAGCACCCAGGGGGCGCTCAATCAGCCCCAGCATTTT. Its protein is CASTQGALNQPQHF.

The V call is TRBV6-6, the J call TRBJ1-3, with a tentative D call TRBD1 (5 bases). The germline V gene has CDR1 MNHNY and CDR2 SVGAGI (reference sequence). V dropped 7 bases and J dropped 4 bases, with 11 bases sitting between them. The CDR3 has 13 amino acids. The CDR3 DNA follows: TGTGCCAGCACCCTGGGACGGGGAAACACCATATATTTT. The encoded protein is CASTLGRGNTIYF.

The chain carries TRBV20-1 and TRBJ2-5; D unresolved. Trimming took off 8 bases at V and 5 bases at J, with 12 bases between the two ends. The germline V gene encodes CDR1 DFQATT and CDR2 SNEGSKA (reference sequence). The CDR3 length is 11 residues. The CDR3 is CSSGLRETQYF. CDR3 coding DNA: TGCAGTTCAGGTCTAAGGGAGACCCAGTACTTC.

This sequence joins TRBV5-1 and TRBJ2-7, with unresolved D. From germline, CDR1 is SGHRS and CDR2 YFSETQ. The CDR3 consists of 14 residues. Trimming shortened V by 5 bases and J by 2 bases, and 14 bases separated the two germline ends. The chain's CDR3 is CASSHGPSTYEQYF. In DNA form, the CDR3 reads TGCGCCAGCAGTCACGGGCCGTCCACCTACGAGCAGTACTTC. Filled out from reference TRBV5-1 and TRBJ2-7, the complete variable domain reads KAGVTQTPRYLIKTRGQQVTLSCSPISGHRSVSWYQQTPGQGLQFLFEYFSETQRNKGNFPGRFSGRQFSNSRSEMNVSTLELGDSALYLCASSHGPSTYEQYFGPGTRLTVT.

The V and J genes are TRBV7-3 and TRBJ2-1, with D perhaps matching TRBD2 (6 bases). V was shortened by 5 bases and J by 9 bases, with 8 bases between the two germline ends. The CDR3 spans 11 residues. Germline CDR1 and CDR2: SGHTA and FQGTGA. The CDR3 coding sequence is TGTGCCAGCAGCACGGGAGCTGAGCAGTTCTTC. This translates into CASSTGAEQFF.